These T cell receptor beta chains were read from a single sample in a study of vaccination and CD4 T cells after COVID-19. No cognate antigen is known for these TCRs. Each CDR3 protein gets one entry after TCRdb re-called the PCR reads with MiXCR. The sample has about 16,000 distinct CDR3 sequences, almost 50% seen once. The sequencing here drew on cultured CD4+ T cells from blood, taken after SARS-CoV-2 vaccination. These receptors came from a human donor with COVID-19. Each CDR3 is given with its conserved first and last residue. The order of the fields is CDR3 protein, CDR3 DNA, clone size, D gene, V gene, J gene. D genes are given only for firm matches. Only part of the rows carry a size: once, few, many, or a class if the clone is expanded.

CASSQGGRGETQYF	TGCGCCAGCAGCCAAGGAGGTAGGGGGGAGACCCAGTACTTC	.	.	TRBV7-2	TRBJ2-5
CASATRRPTDTQYF	TGTGCCAGCGCAACGAGGAGGCCCACAGATACGCAGTATTTT	few	.	TRBV6-1	TRBJ2-3
CASSRTSGGPETQYF	TGTGCCAGCAGCAGGACTAGCGGGGGGCCAGAGACCCAGTACTTC	.	TRBD2	TRBV7-3	TRBJ2-5
CARSLNLQGGEDQPQHF	TGTGCCAGAAGTTTAAACCTGCAGGGGGGAGAGGATCAGCCCCAGCATTTT	.	TRBD1	TRBV5-3	TRBJ1-5
CASSPWEGSYEQYF	TGTGCCAGCAGCCCTTGGGAGGGCTCCTACGAGCAGTACTTC	.	TRBD2	TRBV7-8	TRBJ2-7
CSARDPGGTEAFF	TGCAGTGCTAGAGATCCCGGGGGCACTGAAGCTTTCTTT	few	.	TRBV20-1	TRBJ1-1
CASTLSGALYF	TGTGCCAGCACCCTGAGCGGAGCCCTGTACTTC	.	.	TRBV2	TRBJ2-5
CSAIWTGGEEQFF	TGCAGTGCTATTTGGACAGGGGGAGAGGAGCAGTTCTTC	.	TRBD1	TRBV20-1	TRBJ2-1
CASSLQTNTVAFF	TGTGCCAGCAGCCTACAGACGAACACTGTAGCTTTCTTT	.	.	TRBV11-3	TRBJ1-1
CASSLAPEGTEQFF	TGTGCCAGCAGCTTAGCGCCGGAGGGCACTGAGCAGTTCTTC	.	.	TRBV7-2	TRBJ2-1
CASRPNQAYEQYF	TGTGCCAGCAGACCTAATCAAGCCTACGAGCAGTACTTC	.	.	TRBV27	TRBJ2-7
CASSPLGSLDTQYF	TGTGCCAGCAGCCCCCTCGGGTCTTTGGATACGCAGTATTTT	.	.	TRBV7-9	TRBJ2-3
CASSIWGSTDTQYF	TGTGCCAGTAGTATTTGGGGGAGCACAGATACGCAGTATTTT	.	.	TRBV19	TRBJ2-3
CSATRLAGNTGELFF	TGCAGTGCTACAAGACTAGCGGGAAACACCGGGGAGCTGTTTTTT	.	TRBD2	TRBV20-1	TRBJ2-2
CATSSHPGHDDSPLHF	TGTGCCACCAGCAGTCACCCGGGACATGATGATTCACCCCTCCACTTT	few	.	TRBV15	TRBJ1-6
CSARSGSAGARTDTQYF	TGCAGTGCTAGAAGCGGTTCGGCGGGGGCGCGCACAGATACGCAGTATTTT	.	.	TRBV20-1	TRBJ2-3
CTSSYVGVGAPLHF	TGTACCAGCAGTTACGTAGGTGTGGGGGCACCCCTCCACTTT	.	.	TRBV6-7	TRBJ1-6
CATGTTTDTQYF	TGCGCCACCGGGACCACCACAGATACGCAGTATTTT	.	.	TRBV10-1	TRBJ2-3
CASRRSGRELNTEAFF	TGTGCCAGCAGGAGGTCAGGGCGAGAACTGAACACTGAAGCTTTCTTT	.	.	TRBV6-1	TRBJ1-1
CASSFRVVSGEKLFF	TGTGCCAGCAGTTTTCGTGTGGTTTCGGGTGAAAAACTGTTTTTT	.	.	TRBV28	TRBJ1-4
CASSVRYEQYF	TGTGCCAGCAGCGTTAGGTACGAGCAGTACTTC	.	.	TRBV7-8	TRBJ2-7
CASSTGLNEQFF	TGTGCCAGCTCAACAGGTTTGAATGAGCAGTTCTTC	.	.	TRBV18	TRBJ2-1
CAIRAGAGETQYF	TGTGCCATCAGGGCGGGAGCAGGGGAGACCCAGTACTTC	.	TRBD2	TRBV6-1	TRBJ2-5
CASSSGQGATGELFF	TGTGCCAGCAGCAGCGGACAGGGGGCCACCGGGGAGCTGTTTTTT	.	TRBD1	TRBV6-2/TRBV6-3	TRBJ2-2
CASSSMTLKFYGYTF	TGTGCCAGCAGCTCAATGACACTAAAGTTCTATGGCTACACCTTC	.	.	TRBV12-3/TRBV12-4	TRBJ1-2
CASSLAAAGANEKLFF	TGTGCCAGCAGCTTAGCGGCGGCGGGGGCTAACGAAAAACTGTTTTTT	.	.	TRBV7-9	TRBJ1-4
CASSNDRGRNEQYF	TGTGCCAGCAGCAACGACAGGGGGCGGAACGAGCAGTACTTC	.	TRBD1	TRBV11-3	TRBJ2-7
CSAVSGGATDTQYF	TGCAGTGCTGTGAGCGGGGGGGCCACAGATACGCAGTATTTT	.	TRBD2	TRBV20-1	TRBJ2-3
CASGSRGQETQYF	TGTGCCAGCGGAAGTCGAGGACAAGAGACCCAGTACTTC	few	.	TRBV5-4	TRBJ2-5
CSADTNTEAFF	TGCAGCGCAGATACGAACACTGAAGCTTTCTTT	.	.	TRBV29-1	TRBJ1-1
CASSHSAAGNTIYF	TGTGCCAGCAGTCATTCGGCGGCAGGAAACACCATATATTTT	.	.	TRBV12-3/TRBV12-4	TRBJ1-3
CSAPQGYEQYF	TGCAGTGCTCCTCAGGGTTACGAGCAGTACTTC	.	.	TRBV20-1	TRBJ2-7
CASSFRVSGTPGGYTF	TGTGCCAGCAGCTTTCGGGTATCCGGGACCCCTGGGGGCTACACCTTC	once	.	TRBV5-6	TRBJ1-2
CASRDTSYNSPLHF	TGTGCCAGCAGGGACACCTCCTATAATTCACCCCTCCACTTT	few	.	TRBV6-1	TRBJ1-6
CASSHVAGTSGVEQYF	TGTGCCAGCAGCCACGTCGCCGGGACTAGCGGGGTTGAGCAGTACTTC	.	TRBD2	TRBV7-2	TRBJ2-7
CASRSTGTDTQYF	TGTGCCAGCAGATCCACAGGCACAGATACGCAGTATTTT	.	.	TRBV6-1	TRBJ2-3
CSVGAWAQETQYF	TGCAGCGTTGGCGCTTGGGCCCAAGAGACCCAGTACTTC	once	.	TRBV29-1	TRBJ2-5
CASSRGGAGRNQPQHF	TGTGCCAGCAGTAGGGGAGGCGCGGGACGGAATCAGCCCCAGCATTTT	few	.	TRBV6-2/TRBV6-3	TRBJ1-5
CASSPNRGLQGKGPGYTF	TGTGCCAGCAGTCCAAATAGAGGGCTACAGGGTAAGGGCCCTGGCTACACCTTC	.	.	TRBV6-1	TRBJ1-2
CASSKSGWSTEAFF	TGTGCCAGCAGCAAATCAGGTTGGTCCACTGAAGCTTTCTTT	few	.	TRBV7-9	TRBJ1-1
CASSLDRLGEQYF	TGTGCCAGCAGCTTGGATCGGTTGGGCGAGCAGTACTTC	.	.	TRBV5-4	TRBJ2-7